This TCR beta chain was recovered during a study of beta chain features in type 1 diabetes. Isolated RNA was reverse transcribed in full, so expressed TCRB transcripts were sequenced. Some clones are missing from TCRdb's copy, which holds only in-frame ones; the method was immunoSEQ multiplex PCR. The sample yields tens of thousands of clones, around a third seen once. This clone was counted only a few times. The V gene lost 5 bases and the J gene lost 9 bases, with 11 bases spanning the gap. CDR3 length: 12 residues. Germline V gene data show CDR1 as SGHTA and CDR2 as FQGNSA. The chain couples TRBV7-2 to TRBJ2-1; D is possibly TRBD2 (5 bases). The sequencing input was stem cell memory CD4+ T cells from blood. The origin of this receptor is a woman aged 18 to 35 in good health. Here the CDR3 DNA reads TGTGCCAGCAGCCCCTACGGAGGTGAGCAGTTCTTC. This gives the protein CASSPYGGEQFF. The variable domain in full, completed from reference TRBV7-2 and TRBJ2-1, reads GAGVSQSPSNKVTEKGKDVELRCDPISGHTALYWYRQSLGQGLEFLIYFQGNSAPDKSGLPSDRFSAERTGGSVSTLTIQRTQQEDSAVYLCASSPYGGEQFFGPGTRLTVL.